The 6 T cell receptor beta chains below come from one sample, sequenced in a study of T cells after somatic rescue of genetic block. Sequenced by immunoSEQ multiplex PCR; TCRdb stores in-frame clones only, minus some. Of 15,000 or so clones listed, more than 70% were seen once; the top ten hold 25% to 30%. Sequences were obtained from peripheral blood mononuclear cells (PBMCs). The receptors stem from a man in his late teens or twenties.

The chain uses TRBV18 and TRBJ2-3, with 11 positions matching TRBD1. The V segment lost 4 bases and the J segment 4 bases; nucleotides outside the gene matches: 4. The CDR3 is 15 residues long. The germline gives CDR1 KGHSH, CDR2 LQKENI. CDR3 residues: CASSQRTGGPDTQYF. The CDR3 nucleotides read TGTGCCAGCTCACAGAGGACAGGGGGCCCAGATACGCAGTATTTT.

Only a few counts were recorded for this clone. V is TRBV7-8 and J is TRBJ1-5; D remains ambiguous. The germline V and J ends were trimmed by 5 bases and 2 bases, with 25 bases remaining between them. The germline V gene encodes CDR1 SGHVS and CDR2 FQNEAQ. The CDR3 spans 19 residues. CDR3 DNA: TGTGCCAGCAGCCCCATGTGGGCGCTCCCTTCCCTCGGCAATCAGCCCCAGCATTTT. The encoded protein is CASSPMWALPSLGNQPQHF.

CDR3: CASAGGASRTQYF. The CDR3 region has the DNA TGTGCCAGCGCGGGAGGGGCTTCCAGGACCCAGTACTTC. The chain couples TRBV7-3 to TRBJ2-5, with 9 nucleotides matching TRBD2. CDR1 and CDR2 from the germline V gene are SGHTA and FQGTGA. J gave up 7 bases and V 8 bases, and 8 bases lay outside the gene matches. CDR3 length: 13 amino acids.

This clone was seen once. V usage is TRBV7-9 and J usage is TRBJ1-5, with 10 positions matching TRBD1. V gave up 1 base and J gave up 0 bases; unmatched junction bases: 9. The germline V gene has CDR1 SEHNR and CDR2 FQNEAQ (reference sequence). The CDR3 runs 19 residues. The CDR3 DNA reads TGTGCCAGCAGCTTAGGGACAGGGGGATTTCATTATAGCAATCAGCCCCAGCATTTT. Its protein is CASSLGTGGFHYSNQPQHF.

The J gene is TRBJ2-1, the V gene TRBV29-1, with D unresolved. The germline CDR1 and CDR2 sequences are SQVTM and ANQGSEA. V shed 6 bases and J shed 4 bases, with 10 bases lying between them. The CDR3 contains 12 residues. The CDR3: CSVTSGYNEQFF. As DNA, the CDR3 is TGCAGCGTAACAAGTGGATACAATGAGCAGTTCTTC.

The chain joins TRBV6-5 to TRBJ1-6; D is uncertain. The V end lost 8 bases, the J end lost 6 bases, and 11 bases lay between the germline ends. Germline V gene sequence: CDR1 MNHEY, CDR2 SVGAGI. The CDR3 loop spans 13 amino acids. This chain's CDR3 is CASSRQLNSPLHF. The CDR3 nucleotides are TGTGCCAGCTCCAGGCAGCTTAATTCACCCCTCCACTTT.